This TCR beta chain comes out of a study of CD8+ T cells in alopecia areata. Broader study findings: Patients shared TCRs less clearly than mice did, possibly owing to HLA.

Regarding this clone: Its antigen is unknown.

RNA, once extracted, was reverse transcribed into cDNA for use as the sequencing template. The data were produced by immunoSEQ multiplex PCR, yet TCRdb's version contains in-frame clones alone and is incomplete. Of approximately 99,000 clones detected, 55% to 75% appear once; the ten largest clones hold 20%. The clonotype originates from a human donor in good health. The sequencing input was CD8+ T cells sorted from blood.

In nucleotides, the CDR3 is TGTGCCAGCAGCTCTGGCCAGGGACAGACCCAGTACTTC. It yields the protein CASSSGQGQTQYF. This chain joins TRBV5-6 and TRBJ2-5, with D possibly being TRBD1 or TRBD2 (5 bases each). CDR1 is SGHDT and CDR2 is YYEEEE in the germline V gene. The CDR3 has 13 residues. Trimming left V 3 bases short and J 6 bases short, with 12 bases between.